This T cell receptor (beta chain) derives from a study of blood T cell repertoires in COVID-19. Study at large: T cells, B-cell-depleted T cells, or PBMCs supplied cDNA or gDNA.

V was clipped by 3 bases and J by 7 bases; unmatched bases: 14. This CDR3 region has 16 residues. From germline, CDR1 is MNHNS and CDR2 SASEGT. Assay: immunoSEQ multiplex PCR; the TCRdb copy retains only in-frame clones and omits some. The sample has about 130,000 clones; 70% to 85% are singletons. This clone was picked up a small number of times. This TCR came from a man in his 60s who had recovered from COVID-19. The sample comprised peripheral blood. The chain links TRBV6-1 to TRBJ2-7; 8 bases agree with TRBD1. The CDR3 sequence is CASSEWLGTGAGEQYF. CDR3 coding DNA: TGTGCCAGCAGTGAGTGGTTAGGGACAGGCGCAGGGGAGCAGTACTTC.